The entry below gives a single TCR beta chain sequence along with its context. This entry is derived from a study of T cell changes during pregnancy in multiple sclerosis. The CDR3 extends over 15 amino acids. V shed 0 bases and J 7 bases; nucleotides not matched to a gene: 7. Germline assignment: CDR1 PRHDT and CDR2 FYEKMQ (reference sequence). Using immunoSEQ multiplex PCR, the repertoire was profiled, and TCRdb retains in-frame clones only, with some absent. The sample includes approximately 32,000 clones, about nine tenths of them seen just once. This sequence originates from a female donor with multiple sclerosis, enrolled in a pregnancy study. This sample comprised CD8+ T cells from peripheral blood mononuclear cells, obtained in the first trimester of pregnancy. This sequence joins TRBV13 and TRBJ2-7; 9 nucleotides agree with TRBD1. The CDR3 spells CASSLGGQGLQEQYF. The CDR3 DNA sequence: TGTGCCAGCAGCTTAGGGGGACAGGGACTCCAGGAGCAGTACTTC.